This T cell receptor beta chain was documented in a study of radiation and T cells in renal cell carcinoma. Time point defined: blood 2 weeks post-SBRT. Treatment in this sample: 15 Gy SBRT to primary tumor, nephrectomy 4 weeks later. V trimming: 1 base; J trimming: 0 bases; junction bases outside the gene matches: 3. CDR1 and CDR2 from the germline V gene are SGHRS and YFSETQ. This CDR3 comprises 16 residues. Profiling relied on immunoSEQ multiplex PCR, and the TCRdb table lists in-frame clones only, not all of them. This table has 150,000 to 180,000 clones, approximately 86% appearing once. The source is a woman between 45 and 65 years old with renal cell carcinoma. This specimen consisted of blood, obtained from a patient whose treatment included radiotherapy and nephrectomy. The chain carries TRBV5-1 and TRBJ2-2; 7 bases map to TRBD1. CDR3 DNA: TGCGCCAGCAGCTTGACGACAGGGACGAACACCGGGGAGCTGTTTTTT. Residues: CASSLTTGTNTGELFF.